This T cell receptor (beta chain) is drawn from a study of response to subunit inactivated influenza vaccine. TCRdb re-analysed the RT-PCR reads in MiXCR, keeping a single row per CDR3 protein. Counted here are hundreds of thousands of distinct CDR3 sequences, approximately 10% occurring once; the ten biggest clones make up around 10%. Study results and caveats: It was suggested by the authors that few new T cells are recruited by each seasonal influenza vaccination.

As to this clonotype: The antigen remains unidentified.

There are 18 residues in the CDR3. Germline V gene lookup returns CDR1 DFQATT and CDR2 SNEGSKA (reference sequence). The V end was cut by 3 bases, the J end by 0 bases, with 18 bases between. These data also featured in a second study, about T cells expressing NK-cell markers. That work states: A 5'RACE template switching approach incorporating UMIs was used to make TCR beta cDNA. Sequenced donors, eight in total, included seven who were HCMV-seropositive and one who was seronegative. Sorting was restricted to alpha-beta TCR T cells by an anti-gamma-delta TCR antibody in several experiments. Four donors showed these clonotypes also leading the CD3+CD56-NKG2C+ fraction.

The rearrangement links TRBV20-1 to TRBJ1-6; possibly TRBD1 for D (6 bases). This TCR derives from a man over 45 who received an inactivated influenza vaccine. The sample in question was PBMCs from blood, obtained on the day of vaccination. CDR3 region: CSARPPGGGFSYNSPLHF. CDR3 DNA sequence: TGCAGTGCTAGGCCCCCGGGGGGCGGATTCTCCTATAATTCACCCCTCCACTTT.